This is a list of T cell receptor beta chains from one sample in a study of identical twins. Each CDR3 protein is one row after TCRdb ran MiXCR on the 5' RACE reads. This sample has some 900,000 distinct CDR3 sequences, with roughly 12% found just once. A further study also used this sample, focusing on yellow fever vaccine responses in identical twins.

The sample consisted of PBMCs. The receptors derive from a woman younger than 30 in good health. The CDR3 runs from the conserved cysteine through the conserved F or W. The D gene is left open where the match is weak. Size is omitted from some rows. Given values are once, few, many or a class for expanded clones.

size	V	J	D	CDR3	DNA
few	TRBV19	TRBJ2-1	TRBD2	CASSIGAGGTNEQFF	TGTGCCAGTAGTATAGGAGCGGGAGGGACCAATGAGCAGTTCTTC
-	TRBV7-9	TRBJ2-1	-	CASSLPGTSIYNEQFF	TGTGCCAGCAGCTTACCTGGCACTAGCATCTACAATGAGCAGTTCTTC
many	TRBV3-1	TRBJ2-7	TRBD1	CASSQGTGVYEQYF	TGCGCCAGCAGCCAAGGGACAGGGGTCTACGAGCAGTACTTC
-	TRBV4-1	TRBJ2-7	TRBD1	CASSQGQGAREQYF	TGCGCCAGCAGCCAAGGACAGGGGGCGCGCGAGCAGTACTTC
-	TRBV7-6	TRBJ2-1	-	CASSLVRETYNEQFF	TGTGCCAGCAGCTTAGTTCGGGAAACCTACAATGAGCAGTTCTTC
many	TRBV20-1	TRBJ2-3	TRBD2	CSATGTSGGTDTQYF	TGCAGTGCTACGGGGACTAGCGGGGGCACAGATACGCAGTATTTT
-	TRBV19	TRBJ2-5	-	CASADRRNQETQYF	TGTGCCAGTGCGGACAGAAGAAACCAAGAGACCCAGTACTTC
few	TRBV4-1	TRBJ1-1	-	CASSQERTGFTEAFF	TGCGCCAGCAGCCAAGAGAGGACGGGATTCACTGAAGCTTTCTTT
few	TRBV5-1	TRBJ2-2	-	CASSLEAEITGELFF	TGCGCCAGCAGCTTGGAGGCAGAGATAACCGGGGAGCTGTTTTTT
few	TRBV27	TRBJ2-3	TRBD1	CASSYYRGQADTQYF	TGTGCCAGCAGCTACTACAGGGGGCAAGCAGATACGCAGTATTTT
-	TRBV11-3	TRBJ2-7	-	CASSFSPSLYEQYF	TGTGCCAGCAGCTTCTCTCCCTCTTTATACGAGCAGTACTTC
many	TRBV5-1	TRBJ1-1	-	CASTRDTEAFF	TGCGCCAGCACCCGGGACACTGAAGCTTTCTTT
-	TRBV15	TRBJ1-5	-	CATSRDDGVGKPQHF	TGTGCCACCAGCAGAGATGACGGCGTGGGGAAGCCCCAGCATTTT
-	TRBV12-3/TRBV12-4	TRBJ2-3	-	CASSDIGRADTQYF	TGTGCCAGCAGTGATATTGGTCGGGCAGATACGCAGTATTTT
few	TRBV29-1	TRBJ1-2	TRBD1	CSVDEGAGDDYGYTF	TGCAGCGTTGACGAGGGGGCTGGCGATGACTATGGCTACACCTTC
-	TRBV11-2	TRBJ2-3	-	CASSPGQTSTDTQYF	TGTGCCAGCAGCCCGGGACAAACTAGCACAGATACGCAGTATTTT
-	TRBV11-2	TRBJ2-3	-	CASSGRWGGTDTQYF	TGTGCCAGCAGTGGCAGGTGGGGCGGCACAGATACGCAGTATTTT
few	TRBV7-2	TRBJ2-7	-	CASSLSQSTTYEQYF	TGTGCCAGCAGCTTATCACAGTCTACAACCTACGAGCAGTACTTC
-	TRBV7-6	TRBJ2-1	-	CASSFADRLNNEQFF	TGTGCCAGCAGCTTTGCGGATCGCCTAAACAATGAGCAGTTCTTC
-	TRBV4-1	TRBJ2-1	TRBD1	CASSQVRGPYNEQFF	TGCGCCAGCAGCCAAGTTAGGGGGCCCTACAATGAGCAGTTCTTC
-	TRBV24-1	TRBJ2-1	TRBD2	CATDPGLAGGEQFF	TGTGCCACCGACCCGGGACTAGCGGGGGGTGAGCAGTTCTTC
few	TRBV5-1	TRBJ1-3	-	CASSLSGEGNTIYF	TGCGCCAGCAGCTTGAGTGGCGAAGGAAACACCATATATTTT
many	TRBV5-1	TRBJ1-1	-	CASSFQEPANTEAFF	TGCGCCAGCAGCTTCCAGGAACCCGCGAACACTGAAGCTTTCTTT